The clone carrying this T cell receptor beta chain was picked up many times. No antigen is known for it. Patients were aged 18 to 65, had disease duration under 2 months, and had newly diagnosed hyperthyroidism. These data belong to a study of T cells in Graves' hyperthyroidism and ophthalmopathy. Whole-study findings and limits: Ophthalmopathy was model-predicted a median about 6.7 months pre-onset.

Template material for amplifying TCR beta CDR3 regions consisted of RNA transcripts. The primer set for the first-round RT-PCR of the TCR CDR3 was HTBI. A single record per CDR3 protein comes from TCRdb applying MiXCR to the multiplex PCR reads. The sample records roughly 98,000 distinct CDR3 sequences, 35% to 50% being singletons. Specimen: peripheral blood or thyroid tissue (not recorded which). The sequence derives from a woman in her 30s with Graves' hyperthyroidism.

In DNA form, the CDR3 reads TGCAGTGCTAGAGATGGGACTAAGTTTGAAAAACTGTTTTTT. Residues: CSARDGTKFEKLFF. This rearrangement joins TRBV20-1 to TRBJ1-4; a weak D match, TRBD1 (5 bases). V gave up 0 bases and J gave up 7 bases, with 12 bases separating them. The CDR3 is made up of 14 amino acids. Germline V CDR1 and CDR2: DFQATT, SNEGSKA (reference sequence).